This TCR beta chain originates from a study of blood T cell repertoires in COVID-19. Study details: Sites in the United States, Italy and Spain provided acute and convalescent COVID-19 samples.

In the authors' methods: Reference gene primer amplification in the assay estimated nucleated cell counts. TCRdb keeps only in-frame clones here, not all; method: immunoSEQ multiplex PCR. V, J and clone size were drawn from that table, and D and trimming were deduced from the DNA. The sample records 50,000 or so clones, around 86% being singletons. Germline lookup yields CDR1 SGHRS and CDR2 YFSETQ. The V end lost 4 bases, the J end lost 3 bases, and 10 bases lay between the germline ends. There are 14 residues in the CDR3. The V and J genes are TRBV5-1 and TRBJ1-4, with a possible D match to TRBD1 (6 bases). What was sequenced was peripheral blood. The sequence came from a man over 45 with active COVID-19. The CDR3 loop reads CASSLDSSNEKLFF. The CDR3 DNA follows: TGCGCCAGCAGCCTGGACAGCTCTAATGAAAAACTGTTTTTT.